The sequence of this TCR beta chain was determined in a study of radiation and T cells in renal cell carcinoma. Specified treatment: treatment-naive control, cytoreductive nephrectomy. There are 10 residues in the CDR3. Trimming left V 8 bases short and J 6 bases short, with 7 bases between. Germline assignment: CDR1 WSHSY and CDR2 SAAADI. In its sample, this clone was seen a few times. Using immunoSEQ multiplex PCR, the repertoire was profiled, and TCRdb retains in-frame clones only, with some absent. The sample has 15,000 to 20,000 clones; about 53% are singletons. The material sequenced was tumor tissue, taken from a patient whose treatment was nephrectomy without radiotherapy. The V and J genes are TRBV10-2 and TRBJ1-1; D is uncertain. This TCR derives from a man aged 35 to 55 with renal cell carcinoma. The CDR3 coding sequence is TGCGCCAGCGGGGTCTCTGAAGCTTTCTTT. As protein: CASGVSEAFF.